This T cell receptor (beta chain) was retrieved from a study of CD8+ T cells in alopecia areata. About the study: Affected scalp percentage gauged treated patients' severity.

Treatment here: oral pan-JAK inhibitor, 5-10 mg twice daily. Sequencing relied on a cDNA template that was reverse transcribed from extracted RNA. This table comes from immunoSEQ multiplex PCR, and its TCRdb copy is limited to in-frame clones, with some not included. The sample shows about 210,000 clones, 66% of them seen only once. For this clone: The antigen remains unidentified.

Study-level findings and limits: Clonality exceeded that of normal scalp in lesional scalp, most notably in alopecia totalis/universalis. Treatment with tofacitinib significantly lowered scalp clonality and reduced expanded CD8+ clones among the top 100. Persistence during tofacitinib was seen for many expanded lesional clones in scalp and blood.

This CDR3 comprises 13 residues. Trimming pared 7 bases from V and 0 bases from J, leaving 9 bases between. Germline V CDR1 and CDR2: SGHAT, FQNNGV. Specimen: CD4+ T cells sorted from blood, collected around week 44, from a patient treated with tofacitinib. The genes are TRBV11-2 and TRBJ1-1, with D possibly being TRBD1 (6 bases). This TCR was sampled from a human donor with alopecia areata. The CDR3 reads CASIGQLNTEAFF. The CDR3 nucleotides read TGTGCCAGCATAGGACAGCTGAACACTGAAGCTTTCTTT. The full variable domain, in which reference TRBV11-2 and TRBJ1-1 provide the parts outside the CDR3, is EAGVAQSPRYKIIEKRQSVAFWCNPISGHATLYWYQQILGQGPKLLIQFQNNGVVDDSQLPKDRFSAERLKGVDSTLKIQPAKLEDSAVYLCASIGQLNTEAFFGQGTRLTVV.